The 17 T cell receptor beta chains presented below share a single source sample, sequenced in a study of cytomegalovirus exposure and HLA in healthy donors. The PCR contained 60 Vbeta and 13 Jbeta primers. Some clones are missing from TCRdb's copy, which holds only in-frame ones; the method was immunoSEQ multiplex PCR. The table has some 110,000 clones, 65% seen once. Sample: PBMCs. The receptors stem from a woman between 35 and 50 years old in good health and CMV-seropositive.

The rearrangement joins TRBV5-1 to TRBJ2-5, with TRBD1 identical over 7 bases. V lost 2 bases, J lost 2 bases, and 9 bases stayed unmatched. This CDR3 spans 16 amino acids. Germline CDR1 and CDR2: SGHRS and YFSETQ. The CDR3: CASSLPQGTGQETQYF. In DNA form, the CDR3 reads TGCGCCAGCAGCTTACCACAGGGGACGGGACAAGAGACCCAGTACTTC.

The chain links TRBV7-9 to TRBJ1-2, with 7 bases matching TRBD1. Germline V CDR1 and CDR2: SEHNR, FQNEAQ (reference sequence). After removal of 0 bases from V and 4 bases from J, the junction contained 5 bases not matched to a gene. The length of the CDR3 is 15 residues. CDR3 DNA: TGTGCCAGCAGCTTAGCGGCAGGGGGGTTCTATGGCTACACCTTC. Residues: CASSLAAGGFYGYTF.

This clone was counted a few times. The CDR3 DNA follows: TGTGCCAGCAGCTTATCAGGGGCCGGAAACACCATATATTTT. It codes for CASSLSGAGNTIYF. The V call is TRBV7-2, the J call TRBJ1-3; D is perhaps TRBD1 (6 bases). The germline CDR1 and CDR2 sequences are SGHTA and FQGNSA. This CDR3 has 14 residues. The V gene lost 2 bases and the J gene lost 4 bases, with 9 bases spanning the gap.

This clone was found a few times. The chain uses TRBV6-5 and TRBJ1-1; 9 bases are a match to TRBD1. Germline V gene sequence: CDR1 MNHEY, CDR2 SVGAGI. V shed 6 bases and J 6 bases; nucleotides not matched to a gene: 5. This CDR3 comprises 13 residues. The CDR3 reads CASSGQGFPEAFF. The CDR3 nucleotides read TGTGCCAGCAGCGGACAGGGGTTTCCTGAAGCTTTCTTT.

V usage is TRBV5-1 and J usage is TRBJ2-7; 8 nucleotides line up with TRBD2. The CDR3 extends over 17 amino acids. After removal of 2 bases from V and 3 bases from J, the junction contained 13 bases not matched to a gene. Germline-derived CDR1 and CDR2 are SGHRS and YFSETQ. CDR3 in amino acids: CASSLSGAGGGGYEQYF. In nucleotides, the CDR3 is TGCGCCAGCAGCTTATCCGGGGCCGGGGGGGGTGGCTACGAGCAGTACTTC.

The rearrangement joins TRBV28 to TRBJ1-5, with unresolved D. The CDR3 runs to 13 residues. Deletions cut 6 bases from V and 5 bases from J, with 11 bases between. Germline values: CDR1 MDHEN, CDR2 SYDVKM. The CDR3 reads CASRLSQDQPQHF. The CDR3 DNA is TGTGCCAGCAGGCTGTCCCAGGATCAGCCCCAGCATTTT.

The V call is TRBV28, the J call TRBJ2-1; 9 nucleotides line up with TRBD2. The length of the CDR3 is 15 residues. CDR1 is MDHEN, CDR2 SYDVKM, per germline. Unmatched junction bases numbered 3, after V lost 6 bases and J lost 0 bases. The CDR3, as DNA: TGTGCCAGCAGGCTTAGCGGGAGCTCCTACAATGAGCAGTTCTTC. This encodes CASRLSGSSYNEQFF.

J is TRBJ1-5 and V is TRBV4-1; D is perhaps TRBD1 (5 bases). Germline CDR1 is MGHRA and CDR2 is YSYEKL. The CDR3 runs to 15 residues. Trimming cost V 4 bases and J 7 bases, with 17 bases left between them. The CDR3 sequence: CASSLRAREEQPQHF. In DNA, the CDR3 is TGCGCCAGCAGCCTACGTGCCAGGGAAGAACAGCCCCAGCATTTT.

The chain links TRBV5-4 to TRBJ2-2, with 11 nucleotides matching TRBD2. The CDR3 has 16 residues. V lost 4 bases and J lost 6; bases outside the gene matches: 8. Germline V gene data show CDR1 as SGHNT and CDR2 as YYREEE (reference sequence). The CDR3 coding sequence is TGTGCCAGCAGCCGAATGGTAGCGGGAGGGCCCGGGGAGCTGTTTTTT. This sequence encodes CASSRMVAGGPGELFF.

The CDR3 spells CASEVDTQGSDTQYF. Here the CDR3 DNA reads TGTGCCAGCGAGGTAGACACTCAGGGGTCAGATACGCAGTATTTT. V is TRBV28 and J is TRBJ2-3, with a weak D call TRBD1 (6 bases). V was pared by 8 bases and J by 4 bases, with 19 bases between. The CDR3 is 15 amino acids. The germline V gene encodes CDR1 MDHEN and CDR2 SYDVKM. The whole variable domain, remainder taken from reference TRBV28 and TRBJ2-3, is DVKVTQSSRYLVKRTGEKVFLECVQDMDHENMFWYRQDPGLGLRLIYFSYDVKMKEKGDIPEGYSVSREKKERFSLILESASTNQTSMYLCASEVDTQGSDTQYFGPGTRLTVL.

This rearrangement joins TRBV19 to TRBJ2-1; D perhaps matches TRBD2 (5 bases). This CDR3 is built from 15 residues. Trimming took off 3 bases at V and 8 bases at J, with 17 bases between the two ends. Germline V gene sequence: CDR1 LNHDA, CDR2 SQIVND (reference sequence). CDR3 protein: CASSMWLARVDEQFF. Written as DNA, the CDR3 is TGTGCCAGTAGTATGTGGCTAGCTAGGGTGGATGAGCAGTTCTTC.

This clone has only a few counts. J is TRBJ2-1 and V is TRBV7-6; D may be TRBD2 (6 bases). V lost 3 bases, J lost 8 bases, and 11 bases lay in between. The CDR3 loop spans 13 amino acids. Germline assignment: CDR1 SGHVS and CDR2 FNYEAQ. As DNA, the CDR3 is TGTGCCAGCAGCTTCCTTTCGGGGGATGAGCAGTTCTTC. Residues: CASSFLSGDEQFF.

This chain links TRBV2 with TRBJ2-6; possible D gene TRBD2, 5 bases. The CDR3 length is 13 residues. Trimming shortened V by 11 bases and J by 0 bases, and 8 bases separated the two germline ends. Germline V gene lookup returns CDR1 SNHLY and CDR2 FYNNEI. CDR3: CAWRISGANVLTF. CDR3 sequence (DNA): TGTGCCTGGAGGATCTCTGGGGCCAACGTCCTGACTTTC. Together with reference TRBV2 and TRBJ2-6, the CDR3 gives the full variable domain: EPEVTQTPSHQVTQMGQEVILRCVPISNHLYFYWYRQILGQKVEFLVSFYNNEISEKSEIFDDQFSVERPDGSNFTLKIRSTKLEDSAMYFCAWRISGANVLTFGAGSRLTVL.

The gene calls are TRBV6-5 and TRBJ2-5, with D possibly TRBD1 on 6 matching bases. The DNA end is more similar to TRBJ2-7, so the J call may be wrong. This CDR3 is 16 amino acids long. Germline V CDR1 and CDR2: MNHEY, SVGAGI. CDR3 DNA sequence: TGTGCCAGCAGTTCAGAACGGACAGAGATTTCCTACGAGCAGTACTTC. Translated, it gives CASSSERTEISYEQYF.

The V gene is TRBV6-5, the J gene TRBJ2-7, with 8 nucleotides matching TRBD1. From germline, CDR1 is MNHEY and CDR2 SVGAGI. CDR3 length: 15 amino acids. V shed 5 bases and J 0 bases; nucleotides not matched to a gene: 6. The CDR3 DNA reads TGTGCCAGCAGTACCCGGACAGGGAGCTCCTACGAGCAGTACTTC. Residues: CASSTRTGSSYEQYF.

This clone was recorded a few times. The chain is built from TRBV5-1 and TRBJ1-3; 8 bases line up with TRBD1. The CDR3 is 15 amino acids. The germline CDR1 and CDR2 sequences are SGHRS and YFSETQ. Trimming at V came to 4 bases and at J to 3 bases, leaving 6 bases not matched to a gene. The chain's CDR3 is CASSTTGGDGNTIYF. CDR3 coding DNA: TGCGCCAGCAGCACAACAGGGGGAGATGGAAACACCATATATTTT.

This chain joins TRBV7-2 and TRBJ1-1, with D perhaps matching TRBD1 (6 bases). The length of the CDR3 is 14 residues. Germline V CDR1 and CDR2: SGHTA, FQGNSA. Trimming pared 1 base from V and 7 bases from J, leaving 13 bases between. The CDR3 DNA sequence: TGTGCCAGCAGCTTAGTAGCAGGGGAGGGTGAAGCTTTCTTT. Translation: CASSLVAGEGEAFF.